This T cell receptor beta chain was documented in a study of breast tumors, draining lymph nodes, adjacent tissues. This clonotype was seen repeatedly, ten times or more. Its target is unknown. Germline CDR1 MGHRA, CDR2 YSYEKL. This CDR3 spans 17 amino acids. The junction had 11 bases not matched to a gene; V was cut back by 3 bases and J by 6 bases. Findings and limits, study-wide: Tumors had less TCR diversity than lymph nodes, more than nontumor tissue. Tumor T cell lymph node origin was a supported hypothesis, not proven.

TCRdb processed the multiplex PCR reads anew with MiXCR; each CDR3 protein has one entry. The sample lists over 250,000 distinct CDR3 sequences; roughly 31% were seen once. Axillary draining lymph nodes of breast cancer patients supplied the node samples. This chain uses TRBV4-1 with TRBJ2-1; TRBD2 matches at 10 bases. The sequenced material came from axillary lymph node tissue. This clonotype was obtained from a female donor with breast cancer. Some clones in this sample may be carry-over from other donors' samples. CDR3 coding DNA: TGCGCCAGCAGCCAGTCCGCGAGCGGGAGGGTAGCCAATGAGCAGTTCTTC. Protein sequence: CASSQSASGRVANEQFF.